The 25 T cell receptor beta chains reported below all come from one sample, sequenced in a study of T cell changes during pregnancy in multiple sclerosis (dated by TCRdb to about 2019). Library method: the immunoSEQ multiplex PCR assay. Not all clones reach the TCRdb copy of this immuneACCESS table, which keeps in-frame sequences only. Checked studies attribute under half of the gap to unresolved V genes and leave the rest unexplained. The sample table holds about 59,000 clones, of which more than 85% were seen once. Together, the top ten hold 0.85% to 0.9% of the sample. The material was peripheral blood, obtained before pregnancy. These receptor sequences come from a female donor with multiple sclerosis, enrolled in a pregnancy study.

The chain combines TRBV7-3 with TRBJ1-2; 9 bases match TRBD1. Germline CDR1 SGHTA, CDR2 FQGTGA. The CDR3 consists of 14 residues. V lost 4 bases and J lost 4; bases outside the gene matches: 4. Here the CDR3 DNA reads TGTGCCAGCAGCTGGACAGGGGAAGCCTATGGCTACACCTTC. It translates to CASSWTGEAYGYTF.

This sequence joins TRBV7-6 and TRBJ2-5, with D possibly being TRBD2 (6 bases). Germline CDR1 SGHVS, CDR2 FNYEAQ. V gave up 5 bases and J gave up 1 base, with 11 bases separating them. This CDR3 is 14 amino acids long. CDR3: CASSQRARQETQYF. In nucleotides, the CDR3 is TGTGCCAGCAGCCAGCGGGCCCGCCAAGAGACCCAGTACTTC.

The rearrangement uses TRBV27 and TRBJ2-2; 8 bases fit TRBD2. Germline V gives CDR1 MNHEY, CDR2 SMNVEV (reference sequence). V gave up 5 bases and J gave up 6 bases; unmatched junction bases: 14. CDR3 size: 17 residues. In DNA, the CDR3 is TGTGCCAGCAGTCTAACTAGCGGCGCCTTACAAGCCGGGGAGCTGTTTTTT. Encoded protein: CASSLTSGALQAGELFF.

The rearrangement links TRBV11-1 to TRBJ2-7, with a possible D match to TRBD2 (5 bases). CDR1 SGHAT and CDR2 FQDESV come from the germline V gene (reference sequence). The CDR3 spans 12 residues. Trimming took off 5 bases at V and 5 bases at J, with 10 bases between the two ends. The CDR3 DNA is TGTGCCAGCAGCCCCCGGGGTAACGAGCAGTACTTC. Translation: CASSPRGNEQYF.

The rearrangement uses TRBV7-3 and TRBJ2-1; D possibly corresponds to TRBD1 (6 bases). This CDR3 spans 14 amino acids. Germline values: CDR1 SGHTA, CDR2 FQGTGA. Trimming took off 5 bases at V and 6 bases at J, with 14 bases between the two ends. The CDR3 DNA follows: TGTGCCAGCAGCCCTAGGGGGTCCCTCAATGAGCAGTTCTTC. It is translated as CASSPRGSLNEQFF.

The chain joins TRBV4-3 to TRBJ2-6; 7 bases are shared with TRBD1. The CDR3 has 20 residues. V lost 4 bases to trimming and J lost 1 base; unmatched junction nucleotides: 16. The germline V gene encodes CDR1 LGHNA and CDR2 YSLEER. Here the CDR3 DNA reads TGCGCCAGCAGCCGATGGGGGCCGACAGGGTTTACATCTGGGGCCAACGTCCTGACTTTC. This sequence encodes CASSRWGPTGFTSGANVLTF.

As DNA, the CDR3 is TGTGCCAGCAGCCTACGTTCAGGGGAGTATGGCTACACCTTC. It is translated as CASSLRSGEYGYTF. This chain joins TRBV7-2 and TRBJ1-2, with D maybe TRBD1 (6 bases). Germline V gene sequence: CDR1 SGHTA, CDR2 FQGNSA. The V gene lost 5 bases and the J gene lost 5 bases, with 15 bases spanning the gap. This CDR3 is built from 14 residues.

Written as DNA, the CDR3 is TGTGCCAGCAGTTCAGGTTCTAAGGCTAATGAAAAACTGTTTTTT. This translates into CASSSGSKANEKLFF. The chain employs TRBV6-5 and TRBJ1-4; D unresolved. The V and J ends lost 4 bases and 3 bases respectively, with 12 bases between them. This CDR3 is 15 amino acids long. Per germline, CDR1 MNHEY and CDR2 SVGAGI.

This chain joins TRBV9 and TRBJ2-5; 12 bases map to TRBD2. The germline V gene encodes CDR1 SGDLS and CDR2 YYNGEE. J gave up 7 bases and V 0 bases, and 10 bases lay outside the gene matches. The CDR3 spans 17 residues. The CDR3 loop is CASSVGGTSGFLGTQYF. As DNA, the CDR3 is TGTGCCAGCAGCGTAGGGGGGACTAGCGGGTTCCTGGGGACCCAGTACTTC.

The chain combines TRBV4-1 with TRBJ1-5; D is perhaps TRBD1 (5 bases). The germline V gene encodes CDR1 MGHRA and CDR2 YSYEKL. Trimming removed 0 bases from V and 7 bases from J, with 10 bases in between. CDR3 size: 14 residues. The CDR3: CASSQEGGDQPQHF. For the CDR3, the DNA is TGCGCCAGCAGCCAAGAGGGGGGGGACCAGCCCCAGCATTTT.

The chain has TRBV4-1 and TRBJ1-2; D possibly corresponds to TRBD1 (6 bases). The germline CDR1 and CDR2 sequences are MGHRA and YSYEKL. The CDR3 spans 14 residues. V gave up 4 bases and J gave up 2 bases, with 11 bases separating them. The CDR3 loop is CASSPHRENYGYTF. CDR3 coding DNA: TGCGCCAGCAGCCCCCACAGGGAGAACTATGGCTACACCTTC.

J is TRBJ2-5 and V is TRBV18; D is undetermined. This CDR3 comprises 11 residues. The germline V and J ends were trimmed by 2 bases and 5 bases, with 3 bases remaining between them. Germline values: CDR1 KGHSH, CDR2 LQKENI. The CDR3 sequence: CASSPAETQYF. The DNA of the CDR3 is TGTGCCAGCTCACCAGCGGAGACCCAGTACTTC.

The chain has TRBV7-3 and TRBJ2-3, with D perhaps matching TRBD1 (7 bases). Trimming took off 4 bases at V and 3 bases at J, with 14 bases between the two ends. The CDR3 length is 15 residues. Per germline, CDR1 SGHTA and CDR2 FQGTGA. Here the CDR3 DNA reads TGTGCCAGCAGCTGGGGGGCAGGGGGGACAGATACGCAGTATTTT. As protein: CASSWGAGGTDTQYF.

The V gene is TRBV6-5, the J gene TRBJ2-5, with a tentative D call TRBD2 (6 bases). Trimming stripped 0 bases from V and 7 bases from J, with 12 bases between. Germline values: CDR1 MNHEY, CDR2 SVGAGI. The CDR3 has 14 residues. Written as DNA, the CDR3 is TGTGCCAGCAGTTACTCGAGCGGGCTAGGGACCCAGTACTTC. Its protein is CASSYSSGLGTQYF.

This chain's CDR3 is CASRGIAGGREQYF. The CDR3 DNA reads as TGTGCCAGCAGGGGGATAGCGGGGGGGCGCGAGCAGTACTTC. The gene calls are TRBV11-2 and TRBJ2-7; TRBD2 aligns across 11 bases. Germline V gene lookup returns CDR1 SGHAT and CDR2 FQNNGV. V was pared by 6 bases and J by 6 bases, with 7 bases of the junction left unmatched. The CDR3 runs to 14 residues.

V usage is TRBV7-2 and J usage is TRBJ1-6, with TRBD1 identical over 9 bases. Germline loops: CDR1 SGHTA, CDR2 FQGNSA. V shed 6 bases and J 9 bases; nucleotides not matched to a gene: 12. The length of the CDR3 is 16 residues. The DNA of the CDR3 is TGTGCCAGCAGATCCCCGGGACAGGGTAATAGTTCACCCCTCCACTTT. Translating gives CASRSPGQGNSSPLHF.

J is TRBJ2-5 and V is TRBV4-3, with D perhaps matching TRBD2 (6 bases). The CDR3 runs to 16 residues. Germline values: CDR1 LGHNA, CDR2 YSLEER. V lost 0 bases, J lost 1 base, and 12 bases lay in between. CDR3 DNA sequence: TGCGCCAGCAGCCAAGAGGGCGGGGCAATCCAAGAGACCCAGTACTTC. This codes for CASSQEGGAIQETQYF.

The CDR3 loop is CASSPLDSTYEQYF. The CDR3 DNA is TGCGCCAGCAGCCCCCTAGACTCCACCTACGAGCAGTACTTC. The chain has TRBV5-1 and TRBJ2-7, with D unclear. With 4 bases removed from V and 2 bases from J, the gap between germline ends came to 13 bases. Germline CDR1 and CDR2: SGHRS and YFSETQ. The CDR3 extends over 14 amino acids. Based on the CDR3 plus reference TRBV5-1 and TRBJ2-7, the full variable domain is KAGVTQTPRYLIKTRGQQVTLSCSPISGHRSVSWYQQTPGQGLQFLFEYFSETQRNKGNFPGRFSGRQFSNSRSEMNVSTLELGDSALYLCASSPLDSTYEQYFGPGTRLTVT.

V gene TRBV21-1 combines with J gene TRBJ2-5; the table names TRBD1, a call not compared with the DNA. TRBV21-1 is classified as a pseudogene. The CDR3 consists of 20 residues. As DNA, the CDR3 is TGTGCCAGCAGCAAGAGGAGAGTTGGACAGAAGGAGCAGTTTCGAGAGACCCAGTACTTC. It encodes CASSKRRVGQKEQFRETQYF.

This sequence joins TRBV2 and TRBJ1-4, with 10 bases fitting TRBD1. From germline, CDR1 is SNHLY and CDR2 FYNNEI. This CDR3 spans 19 amino acids. The J segment lost 0 bases and the V segment lost 5 bases, leaving 12 bases of the junction unmatched. The CDR3 DNA reads as TGTGCCAGCAGTTTGACCCCGGGACAGGGGACTGCAACTAATGAAAAACTGTTTTTT. Translation: CASSLTPGQGTATNEKLFF. Using reference TRBV2 and TRBJ1-4 for the parts outside the CDR3, the full variable domain is EPEVTQTPSHQVTQMGQEVILRCVPISNHLYFYWYRQILGQKVEFLVSFYNNEISEKSEIFDDQFSVERPDGSNFTLKIRSTKLEDSAMYFCASSLTPGQGTATNEKLFFGSGTQLSVL.

The chain has TRBV4-2 and TRBJ1-1; weak D call: TRBD1 (5 bases). Trimming stripped 0 bases from V and 1 base from J, with 12 bases between. The germline V gene encodes CDR1 LGHNA and CDR2 YNFKEQ. The CDR3 covers 16 residues. The CDR3 spells CASSQEETGGNTEAFF. As DNA, the CDR3 is TGTGCCAGCAGCCAAGAGGAAACCGGGGGGAACACTGAAGCTTTCTTT.

J is TRBJ1-1 and V is TRBV7-2, with a tentative D call TRBD1 (6 bases). V dropped 1 base and J dropped 5 bases, with 11 bases sitting between them. This CDR3 is 14 amino acids long. The germline V gene encodes CDR1 SGHTA and CDR2 FQGNSA. CDR3 in amino acids: CASSLDRVWTEAFF. The CDR3 DNA reads TGTGCCAGCAGCTTAGACAGGGTTTGGACTGAAGCTTTCTTT.

J is TRBJ1-4 and V is TRBV7-9, with a weak D call TRBD1 (5 bases). CDR3 size: 12 residues. The V end was cut by 2 bases, the J end by 8 bases, with 6 bases between. CDR1 is SEHNR and CDR2 is FQNEAQ in the germline V gene (reference sequence). CDR3 bases: TGTGCCAGCAGCTTACAGGGAGAAAAACTGTTTTTT. It specifies CASSLQGEKLFF. The variable domain in full, with the rest retrieved from reference TRBV7-9 and TRBJ1-4, is DTGVSQNPRHKITKRGQNVTFRCDPISEHNRLYWYRQTLGQGPEFLTYFQNEAQLEKSRLLSDRFSAERPKGSFSTLEIQRTEQGDSAMYLCASSLQGEKLFFGSGTQLSVL.

V usage is TRBV10-2 and J usage is TRBJ1-1, with D unclear. The germline V and J ends were trimmed by 6 bases and 7 bases, with 9 bases remaining between them. Germline CDR1 WSHSY, CDR2 SAAADI. CDR3 length equals 11 residues. CDR3 sequence: CASSAGIEAFF. As DNA, the CDR3 is TGCGCCAGCAGCGCCGGGATTGAAGCTTTCTTT.

This clone came up once. The gene calls are TRBV9 and TRBJ1-3; 8 bases map to TRBD1. The CDR3 has 14 residues. Germline lookup yields CDR1 SGDLS and CDR2 YYNGEE. J gave up 7 bases and V 2 bases, and 5 bases lay outside the gene matches. The CDR3 sequence: CASSVSGGGNTIYF. The CDR3 bases are TGTGCCAGCAGCGTGTCAGGGGGCGGCAACACCATATATTTT.